Given below is one TCR beta chain in context. These data come from a study of blood T cell repertoires in COVID-19. In the study overall: The analysed material was cDNA or gDNA that came from T cells, B-cell-depleted T cells, or PBMCs.

Generated by immunoSEQ multiplex PCR, the TCRdb table keeps only in-frame clones and is missing some. Of roughly 120,000 clones listed, roughly 88% are singletons. This CDR3 spans 14 amino acids. This receptor was identified in a woman in her forties or fifties with active or convalescent COVID-19. Sequencing was done on a sample of peripheral blood. The rearrangement joins TRBV21-1 to TRBJ1-5; the table's D call TRBD1 went unverified against the DNA. TRBV21-1 counts as a pseudogene. This CDR3 reads CASSKKRTSQPQHF. The DNA of the CDR3 is TGTGCCAGCAGCAAAAAGAGGACAAGTCAGCCCCAGCATTTT.